This TCR beta chain comes out of a study of beta chain features in type 1 diabetes. By way of CD45RO/CCR7/CD25/CD127/CD95/CD27, the CD4+ regulatory, stem cell-like memory, central memory and naive cells were sorted. Purity above 98% was achieved in all sorted populations. General observations from the study: TCRB CDR3s from Type 1 diabetes patients were moderately but significantly shorter in all four CD4+ subsets.

This CDR3 has 15 residues. The germline V gene has CDR1 SGHRS and CDR2 YFSETQ. With 1 base clipped from V and 9 bases from J, the junction kept 10 bases outside the gene matches. The isolated RNA, all of it, was reverse transcribed, so expressed TCRB transcripts were what got sequenced. Sequencing was performed with immunoSEQ multiplex PCR; in TCRdb, only in-frame clones are kept and a portion is missing. This sample carries 500,000 to 800,000 clones, 9.5% to 15% of them seen once, and the ten largest clones take about 0.11%. This clone was detected only a few times. Its antigen is unknown. This receptor was obtained from a man aged 30 to 45 with type 1 diabetes. The specimen sequenced was naive CD4+ T cells from blood. The chain uses TRBV5-1 and TRBJ2-4; 7 nucleotides match TRBD2. The CDR3 nucleotides are TGCGCCAGCAGCTTGTACGCTAGCGGCCGGGGCATTCAGTACTTC. It codes for CASSLYASGRGIQYF.